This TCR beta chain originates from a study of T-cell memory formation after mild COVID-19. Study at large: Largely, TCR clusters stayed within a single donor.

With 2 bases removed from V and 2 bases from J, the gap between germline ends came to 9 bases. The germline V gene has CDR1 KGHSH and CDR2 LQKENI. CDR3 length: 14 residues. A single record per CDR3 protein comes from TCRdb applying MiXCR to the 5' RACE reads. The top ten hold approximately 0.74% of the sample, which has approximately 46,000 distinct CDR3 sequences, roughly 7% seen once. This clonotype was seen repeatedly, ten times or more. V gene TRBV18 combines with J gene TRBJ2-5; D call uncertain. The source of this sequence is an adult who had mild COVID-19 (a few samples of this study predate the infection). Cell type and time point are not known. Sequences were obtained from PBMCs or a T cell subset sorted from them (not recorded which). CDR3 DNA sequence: TGTGCCAGCTCACCAGGTTTGAATCAAGAGACCCAGTACTTC. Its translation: CASSPGLNQETQYF.